Below, 21 T cell receptor beta chains from the same sample are listed, as sequenced in a study of blood T cell repertoires in COVID-19 (dated by TCRdb to about 2020). Receptors were amplified or captured by the immunoSEQ multiplex PCR assay. TCRdb took this table from immuneACCESS and kept in-frame rearrangements with V and J called. Such tables lack part of the clones; where checked against another copy, unresolved V genes explain under half of the gap, and the rest is unexplained. In all, the sample holds around 250,000 clones, and 80% to 85% of those were seen once. The ten most abundant clones make up about 3.2% of the sample. Sequencing was carried out using peripheral blood. These receptors all come from a woman aged 18 to 35 with acute or convalescent COVID-19.

The chain combines TRBV19 with TRBJ1-2; 8 bases fit TRBD1. J lost 0 bases, V lost 5 bases, and 5 bases had no gene match. The germline CDR1 and CDR2 sequences are LNHDA and SQIVND (reference sequence). CDR3 length equals 15 residues. The CDR3 nucleotides read TGTGCCAGTAGTCCTCAGGGGGCCGCTAACTATGGCTACACCTTC. This translates into CASSPQGAANYGYTF.

J is TRBJ1-1 and V is TRBV21-1. TRBV21-1 is described as a pseudogene. The CDR3 length is 19 residues. The CDR3 sequence: CASSKYQSKARGGSTEAFF. CDR3 coding DNA: TGTGCCAGCAGCAAATACCAATCCAAGGCTCGGGGAGGTAGCACTGAAGCTTTCTTT.

The genes are TRBV14 and TRBJ2-1; 8 bases match TRBD2. The V gene's germline CDR1 is SGHDN and CDR2 FVKESK. The CDR3 is 17 residues long. The J segment lost 0 bases and the V segment lost 0 bases, leaving 4 bases of the junction unmatched. CDR3 protein: CASSQDWAGGSYNEQFF. In nucleotides, the CDR3 is TGTGCCAGCAGCCAAGATTGGGCGGGAGGCTCCTACAATGAGCAGTTCTTC.

V and J are TRBV9 and TRBJ1-4, with D tentatively TRBD1 (5 bases). CDR3 size: 15 residues. Germline CDR1 is SGDLS and CDR2 is YYNGEE. V was trimmed by 2 bases and J by 6 bases, leaving 14 bases between them. The CDR3 here is CASSVTSGLYEKLFF. CDR3 sequence (DNA): TGTGCCAGCAGCGTTACATCGGGACTCTATGAAAAACTGTTTTTT.

This chain joins TRBV6-5 and TRBJ2-2; D gene unclear. The CDR3 is 12 residues long. V gave up 6 bases and J gave up 7 bases, with 9 bases separating them. Germline assignment: CDR1 MNHEY and CDR2 SVGAGI. CDR3 coding DNA: TGTGCCAGCAGAAAGTCGGGCGGGGAGCTGTTTTTT. This sequence encodes CASRKSGGELFF.

The CDR3 spells CASSPPLDRRTEAFF. The DNA of the CDR3 is TGTGCCAGCTCACCACCGCTCGACAGGCGAACTGAAGCTTTCTTT. The genes are TRBV18 and TRBJ1-1; D is possibly TRBD1 (6 bases). Between the trimmed V and J ends, which lost 0 bases and 5 bases, there was a span of 13 bases. Germline V lookup: CDR1 KGHSH, CDR2 LQKENI. CDR3 length equals 15 residues.

The V call is TRBV9, the J call TRBJ2-2; TRBD2 aligns across 12 bases. V lost 0 bases to trimming and J lost 5 bases; unmatched junction nucleotides: 2. The CDR3 spans 16 residues. Germline V lookup: CDR1 SGDLS, CDR2 YYNGEE. The CDR3 loop reads CASSVETSGRTGELFF. As DNA, the CDR3 is TGTGCCAGCAGCGTAGAGACTAGCGGGAGAACCGGGGAGCTGTTTTTT.

The chain links TRBV9 to TRBJ2-7; tentative D call: TRBD2 (5 bases). The CDR3 spans 14 residues. V was shortened by 3 bases and J by 0 bases, with 10 bases between the two germline ends. Germline-derived CDR1 and CDR2 are SGDLS and YYNGEE. As DNA, the CDR3 is TGTGCCAGCAGCGCCGCTGGGAGCTCCTACGAGCAGTACTTC. Translation: CASSAAGSSYEQYF.

The rearrangement links TRBV28 to TRBJ1-2; D might be TRBD1 (5 bases). Germline V gene sequence: CDR1 MDHEN, CDR2 SYDVKM. The CDR3 totals 14 residues. Trimming left V 8 bases short and J 5 bases short, with 18 bases between. Here the CDR3 DNA reads TGTGCCAGCTGTGACAGCTCCCCCGGGTATGGCTACACCTTC. Translated, it gives CASCDSSPGYGYTF.

The V call is TRBV19, the J call TRBJ2-2; D is unresolved. CDR1 and CDR2 (germline): LNHDA, SQIVND (reference sequence). V was pared by 7 bases and J by 3 bases, with 3 bases between. This CDR3 comprises 11 residues. The CDR3 DNA reads as TGTGCCAGTACCTACACCGGGGAGCTGTTTTTT. It is translated as CASTYTGELFF.

V is TRBV10-3 and J is TRBJ2-2; perhaps TRBD1 as D (6 bases). Germline CDR1 and CDR2: ENHRY and SYGVKD. The CDR3 is 16 amino acids. V lost 2 bases to trimming and J lost 2 bases, with 12 bases between them. The CDR3, as DNA: TGTGCCATCAGTGAGCAGGGGACAACCAACACCGGGGAGCTGTTTTTT. This codes for CAISEQGTTNTGELFF.

This clone showed up just once. The chain employs TRBV6-1 and TRBJ1-2; D possibly corresponds to TRBD1 (5 bases). In germline, CDR1 is MNHNS, CDR2 SASEGT. This CDR3 has 14 amino acids. Trimming removed 2 bases from V and 5 bases from J, with 12 bases in between. CDR3 DNA: TGTGCCAGCAGTGAACGGACCGGGGGGTATGGCTACACCTTC. Translation: CASSERTGGYGYTF.

V is TRBV28 and J is TRBJ1-1; D gene uncertain. There are 13 residues in the CDR3. Germline loops: CDR1 MDHEN, CDR2 SYDVKM. V lost 5 bases to trimming and J lost 3 bases, with 10 bases between them. CDR3 nucleotides: TGTGCCAGCAGTCCGGGGTTGGACACTGAAGCTTTCTTT. It codes for CASSPGLDTEAFF.

The chain joins TRBV2 to TRBJ2-1; 14 nucleotides match TRBD2. Germline V lookup: CDR1 SNHLY, CDR2 FYNNEI. V lost 5 bases, J lost 5 bases, and 11 bases stayed unmatched. The CDR3 covers 18 residues. The CDR3 DNA follows: TGTGCCAGCAGTCTCTCTTCGGGACTAGCGGGAGATCACAATGAGCAGTTCTTC. Its protein is CASSLSSGLAGDHNEQFF.

This clone came up many times. The chain employs TRBV29-1 and TRBJ2-1, with D perhaps matching TRBD2 (5 bases). The V gene's germline CDR1 is SQVTM and CDR2 ANQGSEA. CDR3 size: 13 residues. Trimming removed 6 bases at V and 7 bases at J, with 16 bases between. CDR3 nucleotides: TGCAGCGTCTCTTGGACTTCTGGGAATGAGCAGTTCTTC. Translating gives CSVSWTSGNEQFF.

The J gene is TRBJ2-5, the V gene TRBV5-1; perhaps TRBD2 as D (5 bases). V was shortened by 0 bases and J by 0 bases, with 12 bases between the two germline ends. Germline V gene data show CDR1 as SGHRS and CDR2 as YFSETQ. There are 16 residues in the CDR3. This CDR3 reads CASSLAGSPNQETQYF. The CDR3 DNA reads as TGCGCCAGCAGCTTGGCTGGGAGCCCGAACCAAGAGACCCAGTACTTC. The whole variable domain, filled in from reference TRBV5-1 and TRBJ2-5, reads KAGVTQTPRYLIKTRGQQVTLSCSPISGHRSVSWYQQTPGQGLQFLFEYFSETQRNKGNFPGRFSGRQFSNSRSEMNVSTLELGDSALYLCASSLAGSPNQETQYFGPGTRLLVL.

This clone was recorded at least ten times. The V gene is TRBV19, the J gene TRBJ2-2, with 8 bases lining up with TRBD2. The CDR3 runs 19 residues. Germline CDR1 and CDR2: LNHDA and SQIVND (reference sequence). Losses at the gene ends were 5 bases for V and 3 bases for J; bases not matched to a gene: 17. The CDR3 sequence is CASSSRLSLGLGHTGELFF. CDR3 coding DNA: TGTGCCAGTAGTTCGCGGTTGTCTTTGGGACTAGGCCACACCGGGGAGCTGTTTTTT.

The chain has TRBV20-1 and TRBJ1-2; 7 bases align to TRBD1. Germline V gene data show CDR1 as DFQATT and CDR2 as SNEGSKA (reference sequence). CDR3 size: 14 residues. The trim removed 3 bases at V and 5 bases at J, leaving 9 bases unmatched. CDR3 coding DNA: TGCAGTGCTAGTTGGCAGGGGGAGGCATATGGCTACACCTTC. This translates into CSASWQGEAYGYTF.

The chain uses TRBV7-9 and TRBJ1-3; D might be TRBD1 (6 bases). V lost 0 bases and J 1 base, leaving 10 bases between the germline ends. Germline-derived CDR1 and CDR2 are SEHNR and FQNEAQ (reference sequence). The CDR3 extends over 16 amino acids. CDR3 DNA sequence: TGTGCCAGCAGCTTAGCCCCGGGGACATCTGGAAACACCATATATTTT. It is translated as CASSLAPGTSGNTIYF.

The gene calls are TRBV5-4 and TRBJ2-1; perhaps TRBD2 as D (6 bases). V lost 1 base to trimming and J lost 2 bases, with 13 bases between them. This CDR3 is 16 amino acids long. Germline loops: CDR1 SGHNT, CDR2 YYREEE (reference sequence). The chain's CDR3 is CASSLLGSGAYNEQFF. CDR3 coding DNA: TGTGCCAGCAGCTTGCTGGGTAGCGGAGCCTACAATGAGCAGTTCTTC. Full variable domain (rest looked up from reference TRBV5-4 and TRBJ2-1): ETGVTQSPTHLIKTRGQQVTLRCSSQSGHNTVSWYQQALGQGPQFIFQYYREEENGRGNFPPRFSGLQFPNYSSELNVNALELDDSALYLCASSLLGSGAYNEQFFGPGTRLTVL.

The rearrangement joins TRBV18 to TRBJ2-1, with D unresolved. The CDR3 length is 14 residues. Trimming left V 0 bases short and J 7 bases short, with 10 bases between. Germline V CDR1 and CDR2: KGHSH, LQKENI. CDR3 coding DNA: TGTGCCAGCTCACCACCCCTTCTCGAGAATGAGCAGTTCTTC. Encoded protein: CASSPPLLENEQFF.